This is a list of T cell receptor beta chains from one sample in a study of T cell responses to AZD1222 COVID-19 vaccine. Data came from immunoSEQ multiplex PCR; TCRdb stores just in-frame clones and leaves some out. The table lists approximately 160,000 clones, roughly 93% of them singletons. The sequencing used peripheral blood, collected on day 0 of AZD1222 vaccination. These receptors came from an adult in good health. Both conserved end residues are part of each CDR3. The order of the fields is V gene, D gene, J gene, clone size, CDR3 protein, CDR3 DNA. D genes are given only for firm matches. Size is omitted from some rows. Given values are once, few, many or a class for expanded clones.

TRBV6-5	NA	TRBJ1-1	NA	CASRVFMNTEAFF	TGTGCCAGCAGAGTGTTCATGAACACTGAAGCTTTCTTT
TRBV12-3/TRBV12-4	NA	TRBJ1-2	NA	CASSLDRSTGYTF	TGTGCCAGCAGTTTAGACAGGAGCACTGGCTACACCTTC
TRBV7-2	NA	TRBJ1-5	NA	CASSFIYDQPQHF	TGTGCCAGCAGCTTCATCTACGATCAGCCCCAGCATTTT
TRBV28	NA	TRBJ2-7	NA	CASRLSGYEQYF	TGTGCCAGCAGACTTTCGGGCTACGAGCAGTACTTC
TRBV19	NA	TRBJ1-5	NA	CASTLDAGYSNQPQHF	TGTGCCAGTACCCTAGATGCGGGCTATAGCAATCAGCCCCAGCATTTT
TRBV7-8	NA	TRBJ2-2	NA	CASSLRAGPVEGELFF	TGTGCCAGCAGCTTACGAGCGGGCCCCGTGGAGGGGGAGCTGTTTTTT
TRBV24-1	NA	TRBJ1-2	NA	CATSTGDYGYTF	TGTGCCACCAGCACGGGGGACTATGGCTACACCTTC
TRBV5-5	NA	TRBJ1-3	NA	CASSPIPAGNTIYF	TGTGCCAGCAGCCCGATCCCTGCGGGAAACACCATATATTTT
TRBV2	NA	TRBJ1-1	NA	CASSEKLWTEAFF	TGTGCCAGCAGTGAGAAATTATGGACTGAAGCTTTCTTT
TRBV20-1	NA	TRBJ1-2	NA	CSASFPGRSLYGYTF	TGCAGTGCTAGTTTTCCCGGCCGCTCACTTTATGGCTACACCTTC
TRBV7-2	NA	TRBJ1-2	few	CASSGTATGGRGYTF	TGTGCCAGCAGCGGTACAGCGACAGGTGGACGTGGCTACACCTTC
TRBV6-5	TRBD2	TRBJ2-1	once	CASSSRGSYNEQFF	TGTGCCAGCAGTTCGCGGGGGTCCTACAATGAGCAGTTCTTC
TRBV3-1/TRBV3-2	TRBD1	TRBJ1-2	NA	CASSPWTGERYGYTF	TGTGCCAGCAGCCCCTGGACAGGGGAAAGGTATGGCTACACCTTC
TRBV11-3	NA	TRBJ2-1	NA	CASSLQTPPGSYNEQFF	TGTGCCAGCAGCCTTCAGACCCCGCCGGGCTCCTACAATGAGCAGTTCTTC
TRBV6-5	NA	TRBJ2-3	NA	CASGLEIDTQYF	TGTGCCAGCGGGCTAGAAATAGATACGCAGTATTTT
TRBV5-1	NA	TRBJ2-2	NA	CASSPGFDTGELFF	TGCGCCAGCAGCCCGGGCTTTGATACCGGGGAGCTGTTTTTT
TRBV9	TRBD2	TRBJ2-3	NA	CASSVGVRGLAGDTQYF	TGTGCCAGCAGCGTAGGGGTCAGGGGACTAGCGGGGGATACGCAGTATTTT
TRBV24-1	TRBD1	TRBJ1-2	few	CATIHTRQGDGYTF	TGTGCCACCATCCACACCCGACAGGGGGATGGCTACACCTTC
TRBV2	NA	TRBJ1-6	NA	CASMGRVAYSPLHF	TGTGCCAGCATGGGCAGGGTGGCCTATTCACCCCTCCACTTT
TRBV21-1	NA	TRBJ1-5	NA	CASSKPRPARQGVCNQPQHF	TGTGCCAGCAGCAAGCCACGCCCCGCTAGGCAGGGGGTTTGCAATCAGCCCCAGCATTTT
TRBV10-3	NA	TRBJ2-2	once	CAGSGPSGSHANTGELFF	TGTGCCGGATCAGGGCCTTCTGGGTCCCACGCGAACACCGGGGAGCTGTTTTTT
TRBV4-1	TRBD1	TRBJ1-2	once	CASSQVTGRDRNFYGYTF	TGCGCCAGCAGCCAAGTAACTGGCCGGGACAGGAACTTCTATGGCTACACCTTC
TRBV10-1	TRBD2	TRBJ2-3	NA	CATGLAGVRPQYF	TGCGCCACCGGACTAGCGGGGGTGCGTCCGCAGTATTTT
TRBV5-4	TRBD1	TRBJ1-1	NA	CASSLSQGVTEAFF	TGTGCCAGCAGCTTGAGTCAGGGGGTGACTGAAGCTTTCTTT
TRBV30	NA	TRBJ2-2	NA	CAWRRRSAGELFF	TGTGCCTGGAGACGTCGGTCGGCCGGGGAGCTGTTTTTT
TRBV12-3/TRBV12-4	NA	TRBJ2-5	NA	CASSFGIQETQYF	TGTGCCAGCAGTTTCGGCATCCAAGAGACCCAGTACTTC
TRBV19	TRBD2	TRBJ2-7	few	CASSIGEGYEQYF	TGTGCCAGTAGTATAGGGGAGGGCTACGAGCAGTACTTC
TRBV5-1	TRBD2	TRBJ2-1	NA	CASSPAGTSGRNEQFF	TGCGCCAGCAGCCCCGCCGGGACTAGCGGGAGGAATGAGCAGTTCTTC
TRBV12-3/TRBV12-4	NA	TRBJ1-5	NA	CASSSRPDQPQHF	TGTGCCAGCAGTTCCCGACCGGATCAGCCCCAGCATTTT
TRBV11-3	TRBD1	TRBJ2-3	once	CASSPGDRGFPTDTQYF	TGTGCCAGCAGCCCAGGGGACAGGGGGTTCCCCACAGATACGCAGTATTTT
TRBV5-1	NA	TRBJ2-7	NA	CASSPSSPIKTYEQYF	TGCGCCAGCAGCCCGAGCTCGCCCATCAAAACCTACGAGCAGTACTTC
TRBV6-5	NA	TRBJ1-1	NA	CASSRNEAFF	TGTGCCAGCAGTCGAAATGAAGCTTTCTTT
TRBV29-1	NA	TRBJ2-7	NA	CSVVIGYEQYF	TGCAGCGTTGTTATCGGCTACGAGCAGTACTTC
TRBV7-2	NA	TRBJ1-4	once	CASSLRGASEKLFF	TGTGCCAGCAGCTTACGGGGGGCAAGTGAAAAACTGTTTTTT
TRBV20-1	TRBD2	TRBJ2-1	NA	CSASKGTSGANNEQFF	TGCAGTGCTAGTAAGGGGACTAGCGGGGCCAACAATGAGCAGTTCTTC
TRBV6-5	TRBD1	TRBJ1-4	NA	CASRQTGEWEKLFF	TGTGCCAGCAGGCAGACAGGGGAGTGGGAAAAACTGTTTTTT
TRBV18	NA	TRBJ1-2	once	CASSPPGAEGTGYTF	TGTGCCAGCTCACCTCCCGGGGCAGAGGGAACAGGCTACACCTTC
TRBV6-2/TRBV6-3	NA	TRBJ2-1	NA	CASSTESGNEQFF	TGTGCCAGCAGTACAGAGAGCGGCAATGAGCAGTTCTTC
TRBV19	NA	TRBJ1-5	NA	CASSPTFGPQHF	TGTGCCAGTAGTCCGACGTTCGGGCCCCAGCATTTT
TRBV7-2	NA	TRBJ1-5	NA	CASSLEGHHQPQHF	TGTGCCAGCAGCTTAGAGGGACACCATCAGCCCCAGCATTTT
TRBV7-2	TRBD1	TRBJ1-6	NA	CASSLRTGGPVNSPLHF	TGTGCCAGCAGCCTACGGACAGGGGGCCCCGTAAATTCACCCCTCCACTTT
TRBV3-1/TRBV3-2	NA	TRBJ1-2	NA	CASSPKGVNYGYTF	TGTGCCAGCAGCCCGAAGGGAGTAAACTATGGCTACACCTTC